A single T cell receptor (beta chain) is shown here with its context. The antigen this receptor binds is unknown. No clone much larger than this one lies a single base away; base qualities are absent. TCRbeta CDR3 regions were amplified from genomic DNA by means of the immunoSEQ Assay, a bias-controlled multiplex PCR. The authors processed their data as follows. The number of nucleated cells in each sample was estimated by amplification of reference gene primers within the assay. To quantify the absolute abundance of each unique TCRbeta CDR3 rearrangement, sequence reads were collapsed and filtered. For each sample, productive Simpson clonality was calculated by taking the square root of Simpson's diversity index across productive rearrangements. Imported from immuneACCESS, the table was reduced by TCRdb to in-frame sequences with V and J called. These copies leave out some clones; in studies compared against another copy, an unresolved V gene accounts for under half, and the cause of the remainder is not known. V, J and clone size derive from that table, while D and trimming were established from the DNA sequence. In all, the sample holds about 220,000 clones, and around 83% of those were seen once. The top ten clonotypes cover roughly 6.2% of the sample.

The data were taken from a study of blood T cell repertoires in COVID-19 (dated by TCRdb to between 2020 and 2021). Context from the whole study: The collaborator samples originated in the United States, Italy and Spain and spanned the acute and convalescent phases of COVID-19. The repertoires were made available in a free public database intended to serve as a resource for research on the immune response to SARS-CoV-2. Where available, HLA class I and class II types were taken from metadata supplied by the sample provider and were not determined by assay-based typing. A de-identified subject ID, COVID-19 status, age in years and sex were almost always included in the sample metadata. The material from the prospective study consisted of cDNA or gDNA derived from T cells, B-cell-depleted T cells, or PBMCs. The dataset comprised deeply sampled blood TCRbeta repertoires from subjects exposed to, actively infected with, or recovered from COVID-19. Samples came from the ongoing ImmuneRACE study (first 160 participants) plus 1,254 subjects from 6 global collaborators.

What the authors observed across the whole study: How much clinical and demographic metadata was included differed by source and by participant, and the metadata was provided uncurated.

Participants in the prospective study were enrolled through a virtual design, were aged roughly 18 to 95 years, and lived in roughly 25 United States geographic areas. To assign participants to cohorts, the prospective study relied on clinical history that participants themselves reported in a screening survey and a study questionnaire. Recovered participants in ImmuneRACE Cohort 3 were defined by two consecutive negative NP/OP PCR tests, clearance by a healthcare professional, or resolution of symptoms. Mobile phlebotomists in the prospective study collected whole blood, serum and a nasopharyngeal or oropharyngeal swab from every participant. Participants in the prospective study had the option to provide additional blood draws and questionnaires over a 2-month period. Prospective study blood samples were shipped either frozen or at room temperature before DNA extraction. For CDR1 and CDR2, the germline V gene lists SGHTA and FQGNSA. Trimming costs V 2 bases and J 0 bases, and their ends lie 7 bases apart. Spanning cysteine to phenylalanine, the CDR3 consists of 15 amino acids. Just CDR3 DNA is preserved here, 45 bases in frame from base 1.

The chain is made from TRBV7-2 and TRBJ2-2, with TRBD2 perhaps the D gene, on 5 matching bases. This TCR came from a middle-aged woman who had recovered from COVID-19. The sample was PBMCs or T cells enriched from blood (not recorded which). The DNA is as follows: TGTGCCAGCAGCTTATTCGGGACGAACACCGGGGAGCTGTTTTTT. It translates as CASSLFGTNTGELFF.